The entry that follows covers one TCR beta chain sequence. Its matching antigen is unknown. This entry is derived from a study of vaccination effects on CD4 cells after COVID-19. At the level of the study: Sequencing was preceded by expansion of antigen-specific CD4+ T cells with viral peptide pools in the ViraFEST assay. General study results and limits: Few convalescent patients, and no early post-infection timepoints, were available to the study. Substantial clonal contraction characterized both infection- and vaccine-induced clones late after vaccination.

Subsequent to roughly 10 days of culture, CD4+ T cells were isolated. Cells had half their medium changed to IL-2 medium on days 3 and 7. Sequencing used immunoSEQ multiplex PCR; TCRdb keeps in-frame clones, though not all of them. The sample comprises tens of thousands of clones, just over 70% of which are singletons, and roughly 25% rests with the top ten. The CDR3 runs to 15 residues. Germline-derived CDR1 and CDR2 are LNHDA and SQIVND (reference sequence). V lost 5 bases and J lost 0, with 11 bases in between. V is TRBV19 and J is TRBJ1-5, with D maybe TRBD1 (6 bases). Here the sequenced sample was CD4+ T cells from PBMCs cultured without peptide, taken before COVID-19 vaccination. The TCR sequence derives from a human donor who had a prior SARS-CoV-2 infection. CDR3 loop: CASSATGHSNQPQHF. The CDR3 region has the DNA TGTGCCAGTAGTGCAACAGGGCATAGCAATCAGCCCCAGCATTTT.